The 14 T cell receptor beta chains below all came from one sample that was sequenced in a study of T-cell reconstitution after alpha-beta-depleted transplantation in children listed by TCRdb under 2016. Reading the label with the study, this specimen's treatment or condition is: allogeneic hematopoietic cell transplantation with graft depleted of TCRalphabeta T cells and CD19 B cells. Libraries were made using PCR. Sequenced on an Illumina HiSeq 2500. Molecular barcoding was employed in the preparation of TCR libraries, with unique molecular identifiers being used to normalize TCRbeta repertoire quantification. TCRdb reran the public reads through fastp at Q25 and MiXCR, keeping productive beta chains. Each entry is one CDR3 protein sequence, shown with its most common DNA and genes. This sample is represented by 540,000 or so distinct CDR3 sequences; 23% of them were singletons. Of the sample, 12% to 15% falls within the top ten clones.

Sequenced here: PBMCs, mostly from graft donor cells, sampled 360 days after TCRalphabeta/CD19-depleted stem cell transplant. The source is a boy less than two years old who had a stem cell transplant for acute myeloid leukemia, so the T cells may come from the graft donor.

This clonotype occurred many times. The chain employs TRBV11-2 and TRBJ2-5, with D possibly TRBD2 on 6 matching bases. Germline CDR1 is SGHAT and CDR2 is FQNNGV. Trimming took off 2 bases at V and 2 bases at J, with 15 bases between the two ends. The CDR3 is made up of 16 amino acids. The CDR3 is CASSLLLAGRQETQYF. The CDR3 DNA is TGTGCCAGCAGCTTATTGTTGGCAGGGAGGCAAGAGACCCAGTACTTC.

The V and J genes are TRBV7-6 and TRBJ2-2; 7 positions match TRBD2. CDR1 SGHVS and CDR2 FNYEAQ come from the germline V gene. There are 16 residues in the CDR3. The V segment lost 4 bases and the J segment 6 bases; nucleotides outside the gene matches: 11. CDR3 sequence: CASSSWTSGLAGELFF. CDR3 DNA: TGTGCCAGCAGCTCCTGGACTAGTGGTCTGGCCGGGGAGCTGTTTTTT.

This clonotype was counted only a few times. This chain links TRBV2 with TRBJ2-3, with 11 bases identical to TRBD2. The CDR3 is 17 amino acids. The J segment lost 8 bases and the V segment lost 5 bases, leaving 15 bases of the junction unmatched. The germline V gene has CDR1 SNHLY and CDR2 FYNNEI. The CDR3 coding sequence is TGTGCCAGCAGTATCTCCCTTCGACTAGCGGGGCATGGTACGCAGTATTTT. Amino acid sequence: CASSISLRLAGHGTQYF.

This clonotype was seen only a few times. The chain employs TRBV4-3 and TRBJ2-7; D may be TRBD1 or TRBD2 (5 bases each). V was shortened by 0 bases and J by 2 bases, with 17 bases between the two germline ends. The CDR3 runs 17 residues. The germline V gene has CDR1 LGHNA and CDR2 YSLEER. The CDR3 loop reads CASSQDPPGTETYEQYF. The DNA for the CDR3 is TGCGCCAGCAGCCAAGATCCCCCCGGGACGGAAACCTACGAGCAGTACTTC.

The chain couples TRBV20-1 to TRBJ1-6, with a possible D match to TRBD1 (5 bases). CDR1 is DFQATT and CDR2 is SNEGSKA in the germline V gene (reference sequence). V dropped 5 bases and J dropped 1 base, with 12 bases sitting between them. This CDR3 is 15 amino acids long. The CDR3 loop reads CSALGGISYNSPLHF. CDR3 sequence (DNA): TGCAGTGCTCTTGGGGGGATATCCTATAATTCACCCCTCCACTTT.

Comment on this clonotype: A much larger clone is a single base away; this may be a read error. The chain uses TRBV6-5 and TRBJ2-7; 7 nucleotides match TRBD1. The CDR3 length is 14 residues. Germline CDR1 is MNHEY and CDR2 is SVGAGI. V lost 2 bases, J lost 2 bases, and 3 bases stayed unmatched. CDR3 coding DNA: TGTGCCAGCAGTTACGAGACAGGGACCTACGAGCAGTACTTC. The encoded protein is CASSYETGTYEQYF.

This clonotype was counted between two and nine times. The chain has TRBV20-1 and TRBJ2-7; 8 bases agree with TRBD2. Trimming at V came to 6 bases and at J to 0 bases, leaving 13 bases not matched to a gene. CDR3 length: 16 residues. Germline V gene data show CDR1 as DFQATT and CDR2 as SNEGSKA (reference sequence). CDR3 in DNA: TGCAGTGCCAGTCCGGAGACCGGGACTAGCTCCTACGAGCAGTACTTC. This translates into CSASPETGTSSYEQYF.

This clonotype was picked up a small number of times. CDR3 region: CSVGQGLYNEQFF. CDR3 nucleotides: TGCAGCGTGGGACAGGGGTTATACAATGAGCAGTTCTTC. V gene TRBV29-1 combines with J gene TRBJ2-1; TRBD1 aligns across 10 bases. Losses at the gene ends were 6 bases for V and 4 bases for J; bases not matched to a gene: 3. The CDR3 has 13 amino acids. Germline V gives CDR1 SQVTM, CDR2 ANQGSEA.

Only a few counts were recorded for this clonotype. The chain is built from TRBV7-2 and TRBJ2-7; 7 bases are a match to TRBD2. The J segment lost 2 bases and the V segment lost 6 bases, leaving 7 bases of the junction unmatched. Germline CDR1 SGHTA, CDR2 FQGNSA. The CDR3 is 14 residues long. CDR3 coding DNA: TGTGCCAGCAGTCTTACTAGCGCGGCCTACGAGCAGTACTTC. It yields the protein CASSLTSAAYEQYF.

The genes are TRBV12-3 or TRBV12-4 and TRBJ1-1; 7 bases align to TRBD1. With V trimmed by 5 bases and J by 1 base, 7 bases remained unmatched. This CDR3 is built from 15 residues. CDR3 nucleotides: TGTGCCAGCAGTCGTAGTAACAGGGGGAACACTGAAGCTTTCTTT. Translation: CASSRSNRGNTEAFF.

The DNA of the CDR3 is TGCAGTGCTAGATTGGCGGCGAGGGGCACAGATACGCAGTATTTT. Protein: CSARLAARGTDTQYF. The V call is TRBV20-1, the J call TRBJ2-3; D might be TRBD2 (5 bases). This CDR3 is built from 15 residues. Trimming removed 2 bases from V and 1 base from J, with 13 bases in between. The V gene's germline CDR1 is DFQATT and CDR2 SNEGSKA (reference sequence).

The CDR3 coding sequence is TGTGCCAGCAGTCCGGGGAGAGCCCCCTACGAGCAGTACTTC. This sequence encodes CASSPGRAPYEQYF. V gene TRBV11-3 combines with J gene TRBJ2-7; a possible D gene is TRBD2 (5 bases). This CDR3 is built from 14 residues. Trimming pared 6 bases from V and 2 bases from J, leaving 14 bases between. CDR1 and CDR2 from the germline V gene are SGHNT and YENEEA.

The V call is TRBV6-2 or TRBV6-3, the J call TRBJ2-1; 12 bases match TRBD2. V shed 4 bases, J shed 6 bases, and the junction held 4 bases outside the gene matches. Germline V gene lookup returns CDR1 MNHEY and CDR2 SVGEGT. This CDR3 is built from 15 residues. Here the CDR3 reads CASSLSGLAGNEQFF. The CDR3 region has the DNA TGTGCCAGCAGTTTATCGGGACTAGCGGGCAATGAGCAGTTCTTC.

The chain has TRBV20-1 and TRBJ1-1; D remains ambiguous. CDR3 size: 14 residues. Germline V gene lookup returns CDR1 DFQATT and CDR2 SNEGSKA (reference sequence). The ends were cut back, 3 bases at V and 4 bases at J, with 15 bases in the middle. The CDR3 DNA follows: TGCAGTGCTAGTGATCCTAATGGAGGCACTGAAGCTTTCTTT. Protein product: CSASDPNGGTEAFF.